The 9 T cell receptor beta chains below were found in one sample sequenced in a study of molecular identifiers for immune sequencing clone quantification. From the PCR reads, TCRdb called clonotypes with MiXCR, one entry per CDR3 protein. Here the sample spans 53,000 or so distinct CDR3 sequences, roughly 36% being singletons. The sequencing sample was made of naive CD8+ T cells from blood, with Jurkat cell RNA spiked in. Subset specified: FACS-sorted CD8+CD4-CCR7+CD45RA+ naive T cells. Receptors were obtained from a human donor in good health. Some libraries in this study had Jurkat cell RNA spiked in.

CDR3 amino acids: CASSIWHRNSYEQYF. The CDR3 nucleotides read TGTGCCAGTAGTATCTGGCACCGAAACTCCTACGAGCAGTACTTC. The chain links TRBV19 to TRBJ2-7; D uncertain. The CDR3 is 15 amino acids. Trimming removed 3 bases at V and 0 bases at J, with 12 bases between. Germline assignment: CDR1 LNHDA and CDR2 SQIVND (reference sequence).

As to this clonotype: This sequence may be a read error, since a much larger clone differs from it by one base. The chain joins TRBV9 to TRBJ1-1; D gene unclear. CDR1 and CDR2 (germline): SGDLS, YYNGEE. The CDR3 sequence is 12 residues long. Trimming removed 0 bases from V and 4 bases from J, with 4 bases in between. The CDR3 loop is CASSVGITEAFF. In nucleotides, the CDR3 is TGTGCCAGCAGCGTAGGGATCACTGAAGCTTTCTTT.

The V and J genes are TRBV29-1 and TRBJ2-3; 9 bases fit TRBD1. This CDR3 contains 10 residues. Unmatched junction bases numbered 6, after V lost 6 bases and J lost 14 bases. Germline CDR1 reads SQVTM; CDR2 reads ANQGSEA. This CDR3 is CSVDRDRVYF. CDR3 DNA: TGCAGCGTCGACCGGGACAGGGTGTATTTT.

In DNA form, the CDR3 reads TGTGCCAGCAGTAGGCAGGGGGACTCCTACGAGCAGTACTTC. The encoded protein is CASSRQGDSYEQYF. This chain uses TRBV28 with TRBJ2-7; 7 nucleotides match TRBD1. The CDR3 covers 14 residues. Germline CDR1 reads MDHEN; CDR2 reads SYDVKM. V shed 5 bases and J 0 bases; nucleotides not matched to a gene: 4.

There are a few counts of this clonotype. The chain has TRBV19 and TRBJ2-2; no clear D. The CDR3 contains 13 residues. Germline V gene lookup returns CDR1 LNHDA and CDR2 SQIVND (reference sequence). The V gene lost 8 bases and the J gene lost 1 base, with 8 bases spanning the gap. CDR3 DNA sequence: TGTGCCAGTCTCAGAGAGAACACCGGGGAGCTGTTTTTT. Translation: CASLRENTGELFF.

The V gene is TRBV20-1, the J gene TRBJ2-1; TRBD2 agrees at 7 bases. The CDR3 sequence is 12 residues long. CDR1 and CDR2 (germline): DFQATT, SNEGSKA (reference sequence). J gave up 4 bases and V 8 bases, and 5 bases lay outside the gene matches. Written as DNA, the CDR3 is TGCAGTAAAAGCGGGATGTACAATGAGCAGTTCTTC. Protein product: CSKSGMYNEQFF.

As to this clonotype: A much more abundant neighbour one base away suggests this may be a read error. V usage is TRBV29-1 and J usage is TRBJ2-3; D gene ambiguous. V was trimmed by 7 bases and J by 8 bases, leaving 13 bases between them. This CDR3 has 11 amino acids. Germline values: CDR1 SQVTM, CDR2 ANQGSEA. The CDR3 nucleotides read TGCAGCGCCCGATCGGATGGTACGCAGTATTTT. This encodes CSARSDGTQYF.

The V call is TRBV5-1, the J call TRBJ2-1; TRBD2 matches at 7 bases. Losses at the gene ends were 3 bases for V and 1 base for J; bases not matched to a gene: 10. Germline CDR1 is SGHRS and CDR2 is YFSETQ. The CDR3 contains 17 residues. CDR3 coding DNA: TGCGCCAGCAGCTCGGGCTCCCCTAGCGGTTCCTACAATGAGCAGTTCTTC. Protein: CASSSGSPSGSYNEQFF.

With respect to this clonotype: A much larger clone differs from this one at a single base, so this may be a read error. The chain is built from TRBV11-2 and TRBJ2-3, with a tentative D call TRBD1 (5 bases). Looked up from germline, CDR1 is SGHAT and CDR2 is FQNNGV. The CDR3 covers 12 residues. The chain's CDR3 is CASSLMTDAQYF. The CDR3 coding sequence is TGTGCCAGCAGCTTAATGACAGATGCGCAGTATTTT.